This T cell receptor beta chain was documented in a study of cytomegalovirus exposure and HLA in healthy donors. Study observations and caveats: A previous analysis found most TCR beta V segments productive roughly 87% or roughly 30% of the time. Certain sequence variants were highly shared and formed a cluster, and this cluster was likely a sequencing artifact.

Details on this clone: Its antigen is unidentified.

Germline loops: CDR1 SGHTA, CDR2 FQGNSA. There are 16 residues in the CDR3. The V gene lost 1 base and the J gene lost 2 bases, with 12 bases spanning the gap. The PCR was carried out with 60 Vbeta primers and 13 Jbeta primers. Sequencing used immunoSEQ multiplex PCR; TCRdb keeps in-frame clones, though not all of them. Of 100,000 to 150,000 clones listed, about two thirds are singletons. This chain connects TRBV7-2 to TRBJ1-5, with D perhaps matching TRBD1 (6 bases). Material: PBMCs. The clonotype was recovered from a human donor in good health. In DNA form, the CDR3 reads TGTGCCAGCAGCTTAGTCGGGGCAGGGGGCAATCAGCCCCAGCATTTT. Translating gives CASSLVGAGGNQPQHF.